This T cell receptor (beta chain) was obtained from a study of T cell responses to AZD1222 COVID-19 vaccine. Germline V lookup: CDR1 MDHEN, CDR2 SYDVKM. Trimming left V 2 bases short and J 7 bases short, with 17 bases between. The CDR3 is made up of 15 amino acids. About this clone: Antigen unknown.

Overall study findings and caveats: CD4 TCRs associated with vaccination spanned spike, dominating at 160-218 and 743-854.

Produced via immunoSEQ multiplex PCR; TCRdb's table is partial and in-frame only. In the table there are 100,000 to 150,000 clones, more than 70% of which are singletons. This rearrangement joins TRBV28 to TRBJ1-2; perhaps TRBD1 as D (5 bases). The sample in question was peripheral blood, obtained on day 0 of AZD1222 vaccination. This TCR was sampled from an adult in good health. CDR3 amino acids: CASSLGGLTISGYTF. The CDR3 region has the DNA TGTGCCAGCAGTTTAGGGGGACTTACGATCAGTGGCTACACCTTC.